The text below deals with one T cell receptor beta chain. The V gene end was trimmed by 4 bases and the J gene end by 4 bases; junction bases not matched to a gene: 13. The V gene's germline CDR1 is LNHNV and CDR2 YYDKDF (reference sequence). The CDR3 totals 16 residues. Sequenced by immunoSEQ multiplex PCR; TCRdb stores in-frame clones only, minus some. The table includes 15,000 to 20,000 clones, nearly 80% detected once. Repeated repertoire sampling spanned the course of chemoradiotherapy. This record comes from a study of chemoradiotherapy in HPV16-positive cancers. V gene TRBV15 combines with J gene TRBJ2-7; 7 nucleotides agree with TRBD1. This material was acquired from a patient who underwent chemoradiotherapy. The sequence was obtained from a human donor with HPV-associated anogenital cancer. The CDR3 DNA sequence: TGTGCCACCAGCAAACCACCGGGACAGTTATCATACGAGCAGTACTTC. Its protein product is CATSKPPGQLSYEQYF.